This T cell receptor (beta chain) was retrieved from a study of control samples from healthy donors and cancer patients. Libraries were prepared by immunoSEQ multiplex PCR; TCRdb keeps only in-frame clonotypes and omits some of them. The table lists over 200,000 clones, approximately 80% of them singletons, with roughly 13% in the top ten. Germline V gene data show CDR1 as SGHDT and CDR2 as YYEEEE. V was pared by 5 bases and J by 2 bases, with 13 bases between. The CDR3 totals 14 residues. This receptor was obtained from a woman aged 55-70 years with lung cancer. This chain uses TRBV5-6 with TRBJ1-2; a weak D match, TRBD1 (6 bases). Input material: PBMCs. CDR3 DNA: TGTGCCAGCAGTCCTGGCAGGGGCAACTATGGCTACACCTTC. It encodes CASSPGRGNYGYTF.